Listed below are T cell receptor beta chains from one sample, sequenced in a study of cytomegalovirus exposure and HLA in healthy donors. Produced via immunoSEQ multiplex PCR; TCRdb's table is partial and in-frame only. The repertoire consists of tens of thousands of clones, with 80% to 85% occurring once and the leading ten covering roughly 1.4%. The sequenced sample consisted of PBMCs. Every receptor here comes from a man aged 25-40 years in good health and CMV-seronegative. CDR3s include the opening cysteine and the closing phenylalanine or tryptophan. The order of the fields is V gene, D gene, clone size, J gene, CDR3 protein, CDR3 DNA. D genes are given only for firm matches. Expanded clones are given a class, and other clones once, few, many or no size at all.

V gene: TRBV6-1
D gene: TRBD1
clone size: NA
J gene: TRBJ2-7
CDR3 protein: CASSEFPGQGPYEQYF
CDR3 DNA: TGTGCCAGCAGTGAATTCCCCGGACAGGGACCTTACGAGCAGTACTTC

V gene: TRBV7-8
D gene: NA
clone size: NA
J gene: TRBJ1-2
CDR3 protein: CASSLRANYGYTF
CDR3 DNA: TGTGCCAGCAGCTTGAGAGCTAACTATGGCTACACCTTC

V gene: TRBV6-1
D gene: TRBD2
clone size: NA
J gene: TRBJ2-3
CDR3 protein: CASSEESLAGGRTDTQYF
CDR3 DNA: TGTGCCAGCAGTGAAGAGTCCTTGGCGGGGGGTCGCACAGATACGCAGTATTTT

V gene: TRBV27
D gene: NA
clone size: NA
J gene: TRBJ2-1
CDR3 protein: CASSQRSSYNEQFF
CDR3 DNA: TGTGCCAGCAGTCAGCGTAGCTCCTACAATGAGCAGTTCTTC

V gene: TRBV19
D gene: NA
clone size: NA
J gene: TRBJ2-1
CDR3 protein: CASSQQGSEQFF
CDR3 DNA: TGTGCCAGTTCTCAACAGGGTAGCGAGCAGTTCTTC

V gene: TRBV5-1
D gene: TRBD1
clone size: NA
J gene: TRBJ2-3
CDR3 protein: CASSSRGLDTDTQYF
CDR3 DNA: TGCGCCAGCAGCTCCAGGGGGCTGGACACAGATACGCAGTATTTT

V gene: TRBV6-1
D gene: TRBD1
clone size: NA
J gene: TRBJ1-5
CDR3 protein: CASSPTGGEQPQHF
CDR3 DNA: TGTGCCAGCAGTCCGACAGGGGGGGAGCAGCCCCAGCATTTT

V gene: TRBV5-1
D gene: TRBD1
clone size: NA
J gene: TRBJ2-1
CDR3 protein: CASRRTGTGGVLPSNEQFF
CDR3 DNA: TGCGCCAGCAGACGAACCGGGACAGGGGGCGTTCTCCCTTCCAATGAGCAGTTCTTC

V gene: TRBV6-5
D gene: NA
clone size: NA
J gene: TRBJ2-7
CDR3 protein: CASSYLRGRPYEQYF
CDR3 DNA: TGTGCCAGCAGTTACTTGCGGGGGCGGCCGTACGAGCAGTACTTC

V gene: TRBV5-8
D gene: NA
clone size: once
J gene: TRBJ1-2
CDR3 protein: CASSLDRAEGYTF
CDR3 DNA: TGTGCCAGCAGCTTGGACAGGGCGGAGGGCTACACCTTC

V gene: TRBV18
D gene: TRBD1
clone size: NA
J gene: TRBJ1-5
CDR3 protein: CASSPGQGQPQHF
CDR3 DNA: TGTGCCAGCTCACCCGGACAGGGGCAGCCCCAGCATTTT

V gene: TRBV5-8
D gene: NA
clone size: NA
J gene: TRBJ1-1
CDR3 protein: CASSALQGAEAFF
CDR3 DNA: TGTGCCAGCAGCGCGCTACAGGGAGCTGAAGCTTTCTTT

V gene: TRBV7-8
D gene: NA
clone size: NA
J gene: TRBJ1-5
CDR3 protein: CASSQLGNQPQHF
CDR3 DNA: TGTGCCAGCAGCCAACTCGGCAATCAGCCCCAGCATTTT

V gene: TRBV28
D gene: NA
clone size: NA
J gene: TRBJ1-2
CDR3 protein: CASSSRGINYGYTF
CDR3 DNA: TGTGCCAGCAGTTCCAGGGGCATTAACTATGGCTACACCTTC

V gene: TRBV6-1
D gene: NA
clone size: few
J gene: TRBJ2-1
CDR3 protein: CASSEAGGSYNEQFF
CDR3 DNA: TGTGCCAGCAGTGAAGCGGGGGGCTCCTACAATGAGCAGTTCTTC

V gene: TRBV7-3
D gene: NA
clone size: NA
J gene: TRBJ2-3
CDR3 protein: CASSLTSFGDTQYF
CDR3 DNA: TGTGCCAGCAGCTTAACGTCTTTCGGGGATACGCAGTATTTT

V gene: TRBV29-1
D gene: TRBD1
clone size: NA
J gene: TRBJ2-3
CDR3 protein: CSVEKTGSADTQYF
CDR3 DNA: TGCAGCGTAGAAAAGACAGGGAGCGCAGATACGCAGTATTTT

V gene: TRBV7-2
D gene: NA
clone size: NA
J gene: TRBJ2-6
CDR3 protein: CAGKEGLTSGLGVLTF
CDR3 DNA: TGTGCCGGAAAGGAGGGACTTACCTCTGGTTTAGGCGTCCTGACTTTC

V gene: TRBV7-2
D gene: TRBD1
clone size: NA
J gene: TRBJ2-7
CDR3 protein: CASSLAGTAAYEQYF
CDR3 DNA: TGTGCCAGCAGCTTAGCCGGGACAGCCGCCTACGAGCAGTACTTC

V gene: TRBV6-5
D gene: NA
clone size: NA
J gene: TRBJ1-2
CDR3 protein: CASSYTQGSYGYTF
CDR3 DNA: TGTGCCAGCAGTTACACACAGGGTTCCTATGGCTACACCTTC

V gene: TRBV30
D gene: NA
clone size: NA
J gene: TRBJ1-6
CDR3 protein: CAWSTGSPLHF
CDR3 DNA: TGTGCCTGGAGTACGGGTTCACCCCTCCACTTT

V gene: TRBV5-1
D gene: TRBD1
clone size: NA
J gene: TRBJ2-5
CDR3 protein: CASRDPTGLPYF
CDR3 DNA: TGCGCCAGCAGGGACCCGACAGGGCTTCCCTACTTC

V gene: TRBV30
D gene: NA
clone size: NA
J gene: TRBJ2-2
CDR3 protein: CAWKIGGTNTGELFF
CDR3 DNA: TGTGCCTGGAAAATCGGAGGGACGAACACCGGGGAGCTGTTTTTT

V gene: TRBV11-3
D gene: TRBD2
clone size: NA
J gene: TRBJ2-7
CDR3 protein: CASSLGFGGWEGHEQYF
CDR3 DNA: TGTGCCAGCAGCTTAGGATTCGGGGGATGGGAGGGCCACGAGCAGTACTTC

V gene: TRBV27
D gene: TRBD2
clone size: NA
J gene: TRBJ2-7
CDR3 protein: CASKGLAGSYEQYF
CDR3 DNA: TGTGCCAGTAAAGGACTAGCGGGATCCTACGAGCAGTACTTC

V gene: TRBV7-9
D gene: NA
clone size: NA
J gene: TRBJ1-1
CDR3 protein: CASSPRGGTMNTEAFF
CDR3 DNA: TGTGCCAGCAGCCCCAGAGGGGGTACGATGAACACTGAAGCTTTCTTT

V gene: TRBV9
D gene: NA
clone size: NA
J gene: TRBJ2-2
CDR3 protein: CASSTNTGELFF
CDR3 DNA: TGTGCCAGCAGCACTAACACCGGGGAGCTGTTTTTT

V gene: TRBV15
D gene: NA
clone size: NA
J gene: TRBJ1-2
CDR3 protein: CATSRWRGGYTF
CDR3 DNA: TGTGCCACCAGCAGATGGCGAGGGGGCTACACCTTC

V gene: TRBV10-1
D gene: TRBD2
clone size: NA
J gene: TRBJ2-1
CDR3 protein: CASSDFWTSGIFTEQFF
CDR3 DNA: TGCGCCAGCAGTGATTTCTGGACTAGCGGGATTTTTACTGAGCAGTTCTTC

V gene: TRBV10-3
D gene: NA
clone size: NA
J gene: TRBJ1-2
CDR3 protein: CAISDGPNYGYTF
CDR3 DNA: TGTGCCATCAGTGATGGGCCTAACTATGGCTACACCTTC

V gene: TRBV7-6
D gene: TRBD1
clone size: NA
J gene: TRBJ1-1
CDR3 protein: CASSLTGPPMNTEAFF
CDR3 DNA: TGTGCCAGCAGCTTGACAGGGCCACCTATGAACACTGAAGCTTTCTTT

V gene: TRBV4-3
D gene: TRBD2
clone size: NA
J gene: TRBJ2-5
CDR3 protein: CASSQDKRGEETQYF
CDR3 DNA: TGCGCCAGCAGCCAAGATAAACGGGGGGAGGAGACCCAGTACTTC

V gene: TRBV11-2
D gene: TRBD2
clone size: NA
J gene: TRBJ2-1
CDR3 protein: CASMLGLAGGNEQFF
CDR3 DNA: TGTGCCAGCATGCTAGGACTAGCGGGAGGCAATGAGCAGTTCTTC

V gene: TRBV7-2
D gene: NA
clone size: NA
J gene: TRBJ1-1
CDR3 protein: CASSTGRGTEAFF
CDR3 DNA: TGTGCCAGCAGCACAGGGAGAGGCACTGAAGCTTTCTTT

V gene: TRBV11-3
D gene: NA
clone size: NA
J gene: TRBJ2-1
CDR3 protein: CASSLVRASHEQFF
CDR3 DNA: TGTGCCAGCAGCTTGGTCAGGGCCTCGCATGAGCAGTTCTTC

V gene: TRBV9
D gene: NA
clone size: NA
J gene: TRBJ2-3
CDR3 protein: CASSVDNSPSTDTQYF
CDR3 DNA: TGTGCCAGCAGCGTAGACAACAGTCCGAGCACAGATACGCAGTATTTT

V gene: TRBV5-4
D gene: TRBD1
clone size: once
J gene: TRBJ1-2
CDR3 protein: CASRRTGGKGYTF
CDR3 DNA: TGTGCCAGCAGGCGGACAGGGGGAAAGGGCTACACCTTC

V gene: TRBV5-4
D gene: TRBD2
clone size: NA
J gene: TRBJ2-7
CDR3 protein: CASSAPGLAAYEQYF
CDR3 DNA: TGTGCCAGCAGCGCCCCGGGACTAGCGGCCTACGAGCAGTACTTC

V gene: TRBV21-1
D gene: NA
clone size: NA
J gene: TRBJ2-6
CDR3 protein: CASSTRHSSGANVLTF
CDR3 DNA: TGTGCCAGCAGCACGCGCCACAGCTCTGGGGCCAACGTCCTGACTTTC

V gene: TRBV10-3
D gene: NA
clone size: NA
J gene: TRBJ2-7
CDR3 protein: CAISESDSYEQYF
CDR3 DNA: TGTGCCATCAGTGAGTCGGACAGCTACGAGCAGTACTTC

V gene: TRBV19
D gene: NA
clone size: NA
J gene: TRBJ2-2
CDR3 protein: CASSTGTNTGELFF
CDR3 DNA: TGTGCCAGTAGTACGGGAACGAACACCGGGGAGCTGTTTTTT

V gene: TRBV27
D gene: NA
clone size: NA
J gene: TRBJ2-6
CDR3 protein: CASSQGGSGANVLTF
CDR3 DNA: TGTGCCAGCAGTCAGGGGGGCTCTGGGGCCAACGTCCTGACTTTC

V gene: TRBV7-9
D gene: TRBD2
clone size: NA
J gene: TRBJ2-3
CDR3 protein: CASSLRLAGARTDTQYF
CDR3 DNA: TGTGCCAGCAGCTTAAGACTAGCGGGGGCTCGCACAGATACGCAGTATTTT

V gene: TRBV27
D gene: NA
clone size: NA
J gene: TRBJ1-6
CDR3 protein: CASSLYGGRGPNHF
CDR3 DNA: TGTGCCAGCAGTTTATATGGGGGCAGGGGTCCTAACCACTTT

V gene: TRBV27
D gene: NA
clone size: once
J gene: TRBJ2-1
CDR3 protein: CASSSPSDRHNEQFF
CDR3 DNA: TGTGCCAGCAGTTCCCCTTCGGACAGACACAATGAGCAGTTCTTC

V gene: TRBV7-9
D gene: NA
clone size: NA
J gene: TRBJ1-1
CDR3 protein: CASSLPPRAGETFF
CDR3 DNA: TGTGCCAGCAGCTTACCCCCGCGGGCAGGGGAGACTTTCTTT

V gene: TRBV9
D gene: NA
clone size: once
J gene: TRBJ1-3
CDR3 protein: CASSGRPIPGHISGNTIYF
CDR3 DNA: TGTGCCAGCAGCGGACGACCGATACCGGGACACATCTCTGGAAACACCATATATTTT

V gene: TRBV4-3
D gene: NA
clone size: few
J gene: TRBJ1-3
CDR3 protein: CASSQDLPGDTAGYTIYF
CDR3 DNA: TGCGCCAGCAGCCAAGATCTCCCTGGAGACACAGCGGGTTACACCATATATTTT

V gene: TRBV30
D gene: NA
clone size: few
J gene: TRBJ1-1
CDR3 protein: CAWSVSWSSVEAFF
CDR3 DNA: TGTGCCTGGAGTGTTAGCTGGTCGTCAGTTGAAGCTTTCTTT

V gene: TRBV25-1
D gene: TRBD2
clone size: NA
J gene: TRBJ2-1
CDR3 protein: CASSELRTSGSHNEQFF
CDR3 DNA: TGTGCCAGCAGTGAATTGAGGACTAGCGGGAGCCACAATGAGCAGTTCTTC

V gene: TRBV6-1
D gene: TRBD1
clone size: NA
J gene: TRBJ2-5
CDR3 protein: CASRTTGGDETQYF
CDR3 DNA: TGTGCCAGCAGAACGACAGGGGGCGACGAGACCCAGTACTTC

V gene: TRBV7-9
D gene: TRBD1
clone size: NA
J gene: TRBJ1-2
CDR3 protein: CASRGQGREGGYTF
CDR3 DNA: TGTGCCAGCAGGGGACAGGGGAGAGAAGGCGGCTACACCTTC

V gene: TRBV11-3
D gene: TRBD2
clone size: NA
J gene: TRBJ2-2
CDR3 protein: CASSLVAGVTGELFF
CDR3 DNA: TGTGCCAGCAGCTTAGTAGCGGGAGTCACCGGGGAGCTGTTTTTT

V gene: TRBV2
D gene: NA
clone size: NA
J gene: TRBJ1-5
CDR3 protein: CASSEVTGTQPQHF
CDR3 DNA: TGTGCCAGCAGTGAGGTAACAGGGACTCAGCCCCAGCATTTT

V gene: TRBV4-1
D gene: NA
clone size: NA
J gene: TRBJ1-4
CDR3 protein: CASSQALRVIDGEKLFF
CDR3 DNA: TGCGCCAGCAGCCAAGCTCTGCGGGTAATAGATGGTGAAAAACTGTTTTTT